This TCR beta chain came from a study of shared clonotypes between healthy human individuals. Clones were sequenced by immunoSEQ multiplex PCR, and TCRdb holds only the in-frame ones, with some missing. The sample includes around 2,000,000 clones, about 95% of them seen just once. CD8 cells classed as naive were CD45RO-negative and positively selected for CCR7, excluding terminally differentiated effector memory CD45RA+ cells. A remark on this clone: What it binds is not known.

This CDR3 region has 12 residues. Trimming took off 7 bases at V and 4 bases at J, with 11 bases between the two ends. CDR1 is SGHNT, CDR2 YYREEE, per germline (reference sequence). Findings and caveats of the study: Clonotypes which were not shared had lower generation probabilities than clonotypes that all four donors shared.

Material: naive CD8+ T cells sorted from blood. The receptor was isolated from a man aged 18 to 29 in good health. The chain joins TRBV5-4 to TRBJ1-2; D is unresolved. CDR3 sequence reads: CASAPDTYGYTF. The CDR3 coding sequence is TGTGCCAGCGCCCCTGACACCTATGGCTACACCTTC.